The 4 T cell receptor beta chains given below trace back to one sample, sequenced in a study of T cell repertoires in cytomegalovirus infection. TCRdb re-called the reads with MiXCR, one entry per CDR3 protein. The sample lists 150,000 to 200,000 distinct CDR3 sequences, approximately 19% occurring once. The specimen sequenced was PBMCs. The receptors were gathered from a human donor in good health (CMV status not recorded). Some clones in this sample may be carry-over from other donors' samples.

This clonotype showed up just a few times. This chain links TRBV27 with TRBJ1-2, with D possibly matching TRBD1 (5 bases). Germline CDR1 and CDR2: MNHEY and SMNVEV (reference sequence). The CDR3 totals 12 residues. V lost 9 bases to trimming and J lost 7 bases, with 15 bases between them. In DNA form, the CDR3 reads TGTGCCAGTTATGGGGGGTTGGGTGGCTACACCTTC. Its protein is CASYGGLGGYTF.

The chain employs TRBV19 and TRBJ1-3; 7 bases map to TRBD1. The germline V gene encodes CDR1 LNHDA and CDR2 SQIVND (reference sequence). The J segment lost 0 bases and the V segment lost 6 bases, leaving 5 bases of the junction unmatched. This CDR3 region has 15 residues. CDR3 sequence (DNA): TGTGCCAGTAGGAGCGACAGGGACTCTGGAAACACCATATATTTT. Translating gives CASRSDRDSGNTIYF.

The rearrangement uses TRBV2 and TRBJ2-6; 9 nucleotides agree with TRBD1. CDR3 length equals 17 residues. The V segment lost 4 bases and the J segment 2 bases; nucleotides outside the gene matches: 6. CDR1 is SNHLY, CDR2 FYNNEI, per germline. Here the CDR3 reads CASSAHRTGAGANVLTF. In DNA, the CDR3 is TGTGCCAGCAGTGCCCATCGGACAGGGGCTGGGGCCAACGTCCTGACTTTC.

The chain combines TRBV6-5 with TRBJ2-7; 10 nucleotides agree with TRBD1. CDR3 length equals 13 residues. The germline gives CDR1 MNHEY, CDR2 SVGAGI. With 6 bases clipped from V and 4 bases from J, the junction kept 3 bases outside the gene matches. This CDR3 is CASRRTGGYEQYF. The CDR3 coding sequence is TGTGCCAGCAGAAGGACAGGGGGGTACGAGCAGTACTTC.